This is a list of T cell receptor beta chains from one sample in a study of CD8+ T cells in alopecia areata. Assay: immunoSEQ multiplex PCR; the TCRdb copy retains only in-frame clones and omits some. The data contain 150,000 to 160,000 clones, 40% to 60% of them singletons. This sample comprised CD8+ T cells sorted from blood, obtained at week 0. These receptors came from a human donor with alopecia areata. CDR3s include the opening cysteine and the closing phenylalanine or tryptophan. A D gene is named only where the DNA matches it firmly. The listing skips clone size in some rows; elsewhere it reads once, few, many or a size class.

v_gene	j_gene	abundance	d_gene	CDR3aa	CDR3nt
TRBV10-3	TRBJ2-1	-	TRBD2	CAISWTGGYDEQFF	TGTGCCATCTCTTGGACGGGGGGGTATGATGAGCAGTTCTTC
TRBV13	TRBJ2-6	once	TRBD1	CASSQRGRGTRSGANVLTF	TGTGCCAGCAGTCAGAGGGGCAGGGGGACCCGCTCTGGGGCCAACGTCCTGACTTTC
TRBV2	TRBJ1-6	-	-	CASIWSGESPLHF	TGTGCCAGCATCTGGTCCGGGGAGTCACCCCTCCACTTT
TRBV5-1	TRBJ1-5	-	TRBD1	CASSLTGGQPQHF	TGCGCCAGCAGCTTGACAGGGGGACAGCCCCAGCATTTT
TRBV14	TRBJ2-1	-	-	CASSQASYNEQFF	TGTGCCAGCAGCCAAGCCTCTTACAATGAGCAGTTCTTC
TRBV2	TRBJ1-2	few	TRBD1	CASSELGDRRGYTF	TGTGCCAGCAGTGAATTGGGGGACAGACGCGGCTACACCTTC
TRBV29-1	TRBJ2-7	-	-	CSVLLGPTYEQYF	TGCAGCGTTTTGCTGGGGCCAACGTACGAGCAGTACTTC
TRBV4-3	TRBJ1-1	-	-	CASSQATGDEAFF	TGCGCCAGCAGCCAAGCTACAGGAGATGAAGCTTTCTTT
TRBV2	TRBJ1-1	few	TRBD1	CASTGGTVPEAFF	TGTGCCAGCACGGGAGGGACAGTCCCTGAAGCTTTCTTT
TRBV5-1	TRBJ2-7	few	TRBD1	CASRSGTGPYEQYF	TGCGCCAGCAGATCCGGGACAGGTCCTTACGAGCAGTACTTC
TRBV5-4	TRBJ1-1	-	-	CASSLEGGGTEAFF	TGTGCCAGCAGCTTGGAGGGCGGAGGAACTGAAGCTTTCTTT
TRBV25-1	TRBJ1-1	few	-	CASSSGGNTEAFF	TGTGCCAGCAGTTCAGGAGGGAACACTGAAGCTTTCTTT
TRBV30	TRBJ2-3	-	TRBD2	CAVKPTGGAGDTQYF	TGTGCCGTTAAGCCCACGGGGGGTGCGGGAGATACGCAGTATTTT
TRBV23-1	TRBJ1-5	-	-	CASSQVRDINQPQHF	TGCGCCAGCAGTCAAGTCCGGGATATCAATCAGCCCCAGCATTTT
TRBV29-1	TRBJ1-2	-	-	CSVVSPGYGYTF	TGCAGCGTTGTTAGTCCTGGCTATGGCTACACCTTC
TRBV19	TRBJ1-1	once	-	CASSIRDYTEAFF	TGTGCCAGTAGTATCAGGGACTACACTGAAGCTTTCTTT
TRBV27	TRBJ2-1	-	TRBD1	CASSTRQGADYNEQFF	TGTGCCAGCAGTACACGACAGGGGGCGGACTACAATGAGCAGTTCTTC
TRBV7-8	TRBJ2-6	few	-	CASSLAGRTSGANVLTF	TGTGCCAGCAGCTTAGCGGGTCGGACCTCTGGGGCCAACGTCCTGACTTTC
TRBV5-1	TRBJ2-1	-	-	CASSLGTGVSYNEQFF	TGCGCCAGCAGCTTGGGGACGGGGGTCTCCTACAATGAGCAGTTCTTC
TRBV7-9	TRBJ2-2	-	-	CASSRPRPGELFF	TGTGCCAGCAGCCGGCCAAGGCCCGGGGAGCTATTTTTT
TRBV10-3	TRBJ1-1	-	-	CAISGTRAEAFF	TGTGCCATCAGCGGTACCCGAGCTGAAGCTTTCTTT
TRBV27	TRBJ2-1	-	TRBD2	CASSPMTSGGAFEQFF	TGTGCCAGCAGTCCAATGACTAGCGGGGGGGCCTTTGAGCAGTTCTTC
TRBV4-3	TRBJ2-1	many	-	CASSQDSGGSYNEQFF	TGCGCCAGCAGCCAAGATAGTGGCGGCTCCTACAATGAGCAGTTCTTC
TRBV28	TRBJ2-4	-	-	CASRPGLAKNIQYF	TGTGCCAGCAGGCCGGGACTAGCCAAAAACATTCAGTACTTC
TRBV13	TRBJ1-2	-	-	CASSPNRGRDYGYTF	TGTGCCAGCAGCCCCAACCGGGGCAGAGACTATGGCTACACCTTC
TRBV6-6	TRBJ1-1	-	-	CASSPGNTEAFF	TGTGCCAGCAGTCCCGGGAACACTGAAGCTTTCTTT
TRBV4-3	TRBJ2-4	-	TRBD1	CASSQEVPGGEGNIQYF	TGCGCCAGCAGCCAAGAGGTACCAGGGGGAGAGGGGAACATTCAGTACTTC
TRBV7-2	TRBJ2-2	once	TRBD2	CASSLPSGATGELFF	TGTGCCAGCAGCTTACCTAGCGGGGCCACCGGGGAGCTGTTTTTT
TRBV9	TRBJ2-3	-	TRBD2	CASSVSGGTTDTQYF	TGTGCCAGCAGCGTAAGCGGGGGTACAACAGATACGCAGTATTTT
TRBV29-1	TRBJ2-7	few	-	CSVEGGEYYEQYF	TGCAGCGTTGAGGGCGGGGAATACTACGAGCAGTACTTC
TRBV4-3	TRBJ2-1	-	TRBD1	CASSQDRMDRDEQFF	TGCGCCAGCAGCCAAGATCGAATGGACAGGGATGAGCAGTTCTTC
TRBV27	TRBJ2-3	-	-	CASSLIKPSTDTQYF	TGTGCCAGCAGTTTAATCAAGCCCAGCACAGATACGCAGTATTTT